The T cell receptor (beta chain) described here comes from a study of identifying expanded T cells in peripheral blood. Clones were read by immunoSEQ multiplex PCR, and TCRdb kept only the in-frame ones, dropping some. The data contain tens of thousands of clones, around 89% of them singletons. The CDR3 covers 16 residues. V was clipped by 5 bases and J by 8 bases; unmatched bases: 14. Germline CDR1 is LNHDA and CDR2 is SQIVND (reference sequence). The TCR was taken from a person aged 18 to 75 in good health. The sequenced sample was blood. J is TRBJ1-4 and V is TRBV19; 7 bases fit TRBD1. The CDR3 region is CASSRSHRGSWEKLFF. The CDR3 DNA reads as TGTGCCAGTAGTCGGTCGCACAGGGGTTCCTGGGAAAAACTGTTTTTT.